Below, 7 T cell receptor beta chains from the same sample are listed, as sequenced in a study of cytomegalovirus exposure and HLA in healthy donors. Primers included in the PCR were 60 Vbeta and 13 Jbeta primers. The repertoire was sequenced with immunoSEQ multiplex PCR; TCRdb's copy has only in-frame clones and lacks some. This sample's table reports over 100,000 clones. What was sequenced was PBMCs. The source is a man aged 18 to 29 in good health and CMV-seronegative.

As DNA, the CDR3 is TGTGCCAGCAGCTTACAGGGGGCGTTCGAGCAGTACTTC. This translates into CASSLQGAFEQYF. This chain joins TRBV5-4 and TRBJ2-7, with 9 nucleotides matching TRBD1. The CDR3 contains 13 residues. V dropped 2 bases and J dropped 6; count of bases not matched to a gene: 3. Germline V gene data show CDR1 as SGHNT and CDR2 as YYREEE (reference sequence).

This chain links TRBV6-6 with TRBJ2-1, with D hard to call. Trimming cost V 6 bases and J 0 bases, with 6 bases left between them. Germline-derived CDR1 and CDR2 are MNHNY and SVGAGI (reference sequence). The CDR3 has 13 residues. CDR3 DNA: TGTGCCAGCAGCCAAGCCTCCTACAATGAGCAGTTCTTC. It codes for CASSQASYNEQFF.

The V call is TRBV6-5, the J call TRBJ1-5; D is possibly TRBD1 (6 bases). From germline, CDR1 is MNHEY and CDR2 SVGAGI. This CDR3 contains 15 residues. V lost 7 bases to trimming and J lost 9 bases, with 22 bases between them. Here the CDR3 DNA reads TGTGCCAGCAACCCCAAACGGTCAGGGGTTGGGCCCCAGCATTTT. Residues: CASNPKRSGVGPQHF.

The CDR3 protein is CASSLSATGLQYF. The CDR3, as DNA: TGTGCCAGCAGCCTATCCGCAACGGGTCTTCAGTACTTC. This chain connects TRBV11-1 to TRBJ2-4; D is uncertain. The CDR3 runs to 13 residues. The V end was cut by 5 bases, the J end by 11 bases, with 16 bases between. Germline CDR1 SGHAT, CDR2 FQDESV (reference sequence).

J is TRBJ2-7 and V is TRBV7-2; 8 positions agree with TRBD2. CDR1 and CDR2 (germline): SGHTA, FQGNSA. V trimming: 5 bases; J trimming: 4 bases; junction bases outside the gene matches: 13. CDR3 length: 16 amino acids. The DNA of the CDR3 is TGTGCCAGCAGCCCGGGAGCGGGAGTAAGGATTTACGAGCAGTACTTC. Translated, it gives CASSPGAGVRIYEQYF.

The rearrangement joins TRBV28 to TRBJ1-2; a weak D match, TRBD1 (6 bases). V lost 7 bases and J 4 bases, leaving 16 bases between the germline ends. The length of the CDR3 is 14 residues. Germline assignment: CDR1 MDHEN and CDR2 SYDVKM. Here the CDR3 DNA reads TGTGCCAGCACCACAGGGTCGCAAGTCTATGGCTACACCTTC. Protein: CASTTGSQVYGYTF.

The CDR3 loop is CASSVRDRGDYEQYF. The CDR3 coding sequence is TGTGCCAGCAGTGTCCGGGACAGAGGAGACTACGAGCAGTACTTC. This rearrangement joins TRBV6-1 to TRBJ2-5; 7 positions agree with TRBD1. The DNA matches TRBJ2-7 better at its end, which makes the J call doubtful. The CDR3 loop spans 15 amino acids. Germline V gene data show CDR1 as MNHNS and CDR2 as SASEGT.